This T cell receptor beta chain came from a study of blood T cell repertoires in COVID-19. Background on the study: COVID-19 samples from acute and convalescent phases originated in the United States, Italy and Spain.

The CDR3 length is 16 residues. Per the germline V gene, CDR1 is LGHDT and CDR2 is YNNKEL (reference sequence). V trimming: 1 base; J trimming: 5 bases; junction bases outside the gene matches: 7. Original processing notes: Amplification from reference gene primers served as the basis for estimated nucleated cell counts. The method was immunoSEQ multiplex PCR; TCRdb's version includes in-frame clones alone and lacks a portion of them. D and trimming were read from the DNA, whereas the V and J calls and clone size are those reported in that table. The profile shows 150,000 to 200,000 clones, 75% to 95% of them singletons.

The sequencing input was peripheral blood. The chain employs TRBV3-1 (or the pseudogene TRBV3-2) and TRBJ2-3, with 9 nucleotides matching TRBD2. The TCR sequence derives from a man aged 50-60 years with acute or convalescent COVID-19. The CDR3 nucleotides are TGTGCCAGCAGCCAAGGGGCTAGCGGGGACGTAGATACGCAGTATTTT. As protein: CASSQGASGDVDTQYF.